These 32 T cell receptor beta chains came from one sample sequenced in a study of radiation and T cells in renal cell carcinoma. Time point specified: baseline pretreatment blood. As for treatment: 15 Gy SBRT to primary tumor, nephrectomy 4 weeks later. This table comes from immunoSEQ multiplex PCR, and its TCRdb copy is limited to in-frame clones, with some not included. The sample records approximately 90,000 clones, around 88% being singletons. The sequencing here drew on blood, taken from a patient whose treatment included radiotherapy and nephrectomy. The source of these receptors is a man aged 50 to 59 with renal cell carcinoma.

This sequence joins TRBV2 and TRBJ2-1; TRBD1 might be the D (6 bases). The CDR3 runs 16 residues. V lost 5 bases, J lost 4 bases, and 18 bases lay in between. Germline V gene data show CDR1 as SNHLY and CDR2 as FYNNEI. In DNA, the CDR3 is TGTGCCAGCAGTCTGTGGGCCAGGGGAAATTACAATGAGCAGTTCTTC. It yields the protein CASSLWARGNYNEQFF.

The CDR3 loop is CASSLWGSYGYTF. Here the CDR3 DNA reads TGTGCCAGCAGTTTATGGGGGTCTTATGGCTACACCTTC. The chain is built from TRBV28 and TRBJ1-2; D gene ambiguous. Deletions cut 0 bases from V and 5 bases from J, with 7 bases between. Germline CDR1 MDHEN, CDR2 SYDVKM. The CDR3 runs to 13 residues.

The V gene is TRBV19, the J gene TRBJ2-3, with D possibly being TRBD1 (6 bases). The CDR3 is 15 amino acids. Germline V gives CDR1 LNHDA, CDR2 SQIVND (reference sequence). Trimming left V 1 base short and J 0 bases short, with 8 bases between. This CDR3 is CASSIGQGSTDTQYF. In DNA, the CDR3 is TGTGCCAGTAGTATAGGGCAGGGGAGCACAGATACGCAGTATTTT.

The rearrangement links TRBV5-1 to TRBJ2-7; D gene uncertain. The CDR3 spans 14 residues. V lost 2 bases and J 6 bases, leaving 15 bases between the germline ends. Per the germline V gene, CDR1 is SGHRS and CDR2 is YFSETQ. CDR3 loop: CASSLRSETIEQYF. The CDR3 DNA is TGCGCCAGCAGCTTACGGTCTGAGACAATCGAGCAGTACTTC.

The genes are TRBV19 and TRBJ2-3; D ambiguous. Trimming shortened V by 10 bases and J by 3 bases, and 14 bases separated the two germline ends. The length of the CDR3 is 13 residues. CDR1 is LNHDA, CDR2 SQIVND, per germline (reference sequence). CDR3 loop: CATRQVGTDTQYF. The CDR3 bases are TGTGCCACCCGTCAAGTTGGGACAGATACGCAGTATTTT. The variable domain in full, completed from reference TRBV19 and TRBJ2-3, reads DGGITQSPKYLFRKEGQNVTLSCEQNLNHDAMYWYRQDPGQGLRLIYYSQIVNDFQKGDIAEGYSVSREKKESFPLTVTSAQKNPTAFYLCATRQVGTDTQYFGPGTRLTVL.

V usage is TRBV2 and J usage is TRBJ2-7; TRBD2 matches 11 bases. CDR1 SNHLY and CDR2 FYNNEI come from the germline V gene. The CDR3 sequence is 15 residues long. V dropped 7 bases and J dropped 0; count of bases not matched to a gene: 5. CDR3 coding DNA: TGTGCCAGCACAGCAACTAGCGGGGGCTCCTACGAGCAGTACTTC. This encodes CASTATSGGSYEQYF.

The J gene is TRBJ2-1, the V gene TRBV30, with 9 nucleotides matching TRBD2. Germline CDR1 reads GTSNPN; CDR2 reads SVGIG (reference sequence). V lost 0 bases, J lost 6 bases, and 6 bases stayed unmatched. This CDR3 is built from 15 residues. CDR3 amino acids: CAWSVEREERNEQFF. The CDR3 DNA is TGTGCCTGGAGTGTAGAGCGGGAGGAACGCAATGAGCAGTTCTTC.

The J gene is TRBJ2-7, the V gene TRBV6-1; 7 bases are shared with TRBD2. After removal of 7 bases from V and 7 bases from J, the junction contained 10 bases not matched to a gene. Germline CDR1 is MNHNS and CDR2 is SASEGT. The CDR3 runs 13 residues. As DNA, the CDR3 is TGTGCCAGCACCGGACTAGGCCCGCTGGAGCAGTACTTC. It is translated as CASTGLGPLEQYF.

The chain employs TRBV4-3 and TRBJ1-6; 7 positions match TRBD1. V was clipped by 2 bases and J by 4 bases; unmatched bases: 5. The germline gives CDR1 LGHNA, CDR2 YSLEER. This CDR3 is built from 16 residues. CDR3 nucleotide sequence: TGCGCCAGCAGCCAAATCACGACAGGGTATAATTCACCCCTCCACTTT. As protein: CASSQITTGYNSPLHF.

This chain uses TRBV7-9 with TRBJ1-4, with D tentatively TRBD1 (5 bases). Trimming stripped 5 bases from V and 3 bases from J, with 16 bases between. Germline V gene lookup returns CDR1 SEHNR and CDR2 FQNEAQ (reference sequence). The CDR3 totals 16 residues. The CDR3 region is CASSPGPGRANEKLFF. CDR3 sequence (DNA): TGTGCCAGCAGCCCTGGGCCAGGGAGGGCTAATGAAAAACTGTTTTTT. The whole variable domain, filled in from reference TRBV7-9 and TRBJ1-4, reads DTGVSQNPRHKITKRGQNVTFRCDPISEHNRLYWYRQTLGQGPEFLTYFQNEAQLEKSRLLSDRFSAERPKGSFSTLEIQRTEQGDSAMYLCASSPGPGRANEKLFFGSGTQLSVL.

The chain carries TRBV9 and TRBJ2-2; no clear D. The germline V gene has CDR1 SGDLS and CDR2 YYNGEE. This CDR3 comprises 15 residues. V lost 0 bases, J lost 6 bases, and 12 bases lay in between. Here the CDR3 reads CASSVGPSSAGELFF. As DNA, the CDR3 is TGTGCCAGCAGCGTAGGGCCTAGTTCTGCCGGGGAGCTGTTTTTT.

This clone has a single count. This chain links TRBV10-3 with TRBJ1-5; D unresolved. CDR3 size: 13 residues. CDR1 is ENHRY, CDR2 SYGVKD, per germline. The V and J ends lost 6 bases and 1 base respectively, with 7 bases between them. The CDR3 bases are TGTGCCATCAGAGACAACAGCAATCAGCCCCAGCATTTT. Translating it yields CAIRDNSNQPQHF.

The chain employs TRBV2 and TRBJ1-2; no reliable D call. The CDR3 consists of 12 residues. V dropped 4 bases and J dropped 6 bases, with 9 bases sitting between them. Germline V lookup: CDR1 SNHLY, CDR2 FYNNEI. CDR3 amino acids: CASSASIDGYTF. Written as DNA, the CDR3 is TGTGCCAGCAGTGCAAGTATCGATGGCTACACCTTC.

The chain employs TRBV7-9 and TRBJ1-2; 7 positions match TRBD1. The CDR3 contains 13 residues. V lost 5 bases and J lost 8; bases outside the gene matches: 8. Germline CDR1 and CDR2: SEHNR and FQNEAQ (reference sequence). This CDR3 reads CASSPDRVEGYTF. The CDR3 DNA follows: TGTGCCAGCAGCCCCGACAGGGTAGAAGGCTACACCTTC.

This chain links TRBV6-5 with TRBJ2-3; D unclear. Germline values: CDR1 MNHEY, CDR2 SVGAGI. Between the trimmed V and J ends, which lost 0 bases and 11 bases, there was a span of 15 bases. The CDR3 length is 14 residues. The CDR3 loop reads CASSYSVGDPRQYF. For the CDR3, the DNA is TGTGCCAGCAGTTACTCGGTCGGCGACCCGAGGCAGTATTTT.

This clone was observed a single time. The rearrangement joins TRBV6-6 to TRBJ2-5; no reliable D call. The CDR3 runs to 12 residues. Per the germline V gene, CDR1 is MNHNY and CDR2 is SVGAGI (reference sequence). V was pared by 5 bases and J by 5 bases, with 9 bases between. CDR3 DNA: TGTGCCAGCAGTCTGGGAAGGGAGACCCAGTACTTC. This encodes CASSLGRETQYF.

The chain links TRBV28 to TRBJ2-4; no reliable D call. The V end was cut by 4 bases, the J end by 2 bases, with 21 bases between. Germline V lookup: CDR1 MDHEN, CDR2 SYDVKM. This CDR3 contains 18 residues. The CDR3 bases are TGTGCCAGCAGTTCCTCCCCCGCTTGGACCTTACCCAAAAACATTCAGTACTTC. Protein product: CASSSSPAWTLPKNIQYF.

The chain has TRBV5-6 and TRBJ2-7, with no clear D. The CDR3 extends over 11 amino acids. V was pared by 0 bases and J by 2 bases, with 0 bases between. In germline, CDR1 is SGHDT, CDR2 YYEEEE. The CDR3 sequence is CASSLAYEQYF. As DNA, the CDR3 is TGTGCCAGCAGCTTGGCCTACGAGCAGTACTTC.

The chain employs TRBV27 and TRBJ2-3, with D hard to call. The germline V gene encodes CDR1 MNHEY and CDR2 SMNVEV (reference sequence). This CDR3 spans 14 amino acids. The V and J ends lost 2 bases and 2 bases respectively, with 8 bases between them. The CDR3 spells CASSLVLVTDTQYF. CDR3 nucleotide sequence: TGTGCCAGCAGTTTAGTCCTTGTCACAGATACGCAGTATTTT.

The gene calls are TRBV5-4 and TRBJ2-2, with 9 bases aligning to TRBD1. Trimming cost V 4 bases and J 1 base; bases outside gene matches: 5. Germline CDR1 and CDR2: SGHNT and YYREEE (reference sequence). CDR3 length: 16 amino acids. CDR3 in amino acids: CASSPGTGWNTGELFF. The CDR3 nucleotides read TGTGCCAGCAGCCCCGGGACAGGGTGGAACACCGGGGAGCTGTTTTTT.

V gene TRBV7-2 combines with J gene TRBJ2-3; D might be TRBD1 or TRBD2, each matching 5 bases. V shed 0 bases and J shed 5 bases, with 9 bases lying between them. CDR1 is SGHTA and CDR2 is FQGNSA in the germline V gene. There are 14 residues in the CDR3. This CDR3 is CASSLASRGDTQYF. The CDR3 nucleotides read TGTGCCAGCAGCTTAGCGTCGAGGGGAGATACGCAGTATTTT.

The chain employs TRBV4-3 and TRBJ1-2; D is uncertain. The germline V gene has CDR1 LGHNA and CDR2 YSLEER. Trimming cost V 5 bases and J 11 bases, with 18 bases left between them. This CDR3 has 13 amino acids. The CDR3 spells CASSSSGRPPYTF. The CDR3 coding sequence is TGCGCCAGCAGCTCCAGCGGCAGGCCGCCGTACACCTTC.

This clone has a single count. The chain carries TRBV7-2 and TRBJ2-7; D might be TRBD1 or TRBD2, each matching 6 bases. V gave up 5 bases and J gave up 0 bases, with 17 bases separating them. The CDR3 length is 16 residues. Germline V CDR1 and CDR2: SGHTA, FQGNSA. In DNA, the CDR3 is TGTGCCAGCAGCCCCCGTACGGGGGCCAGCTCCTACGAGCAGTACTTC. This sequence encodes CASSPRTGASSYEQYF. Variable domain in full (rest from reference TRBV7-2 and TRBJ2-7): GAGVSQSPSNKVTEKGKDVELRCDPISGHTALYWYRQSLGQGLEFLIYFQGNSAPDKSGLPSDRFSAERTGGSVSTLTIQRTQQEDSAVYLCASSPRTGASSYEQYFGPGTRLTVT.

The chain joins TRBV27 to TRBJ2-3; a weak D match, TRBD2 (5 bases). This CDR3 comprises 15 residues. With 4 bases removed from V and 5 bases from J, the gap between germline ends came to 16 bases. From germline, CDR1 is MNHEY and CDR2 SMNVEV (reference sequence). The CDR3 bases are TGTGCCAGCAGTTCAAACTCTCTACTAGGAGATACGCAGTATTTT. Protein product: CASSSNSLLGDTQYF.

The chain joins TRBV5-1 to TRBJ2-1; D is possibly TRBD2 (6 bases). The germline V gene has CDR1 SGHRS and CDR2 YFSETQ. V was cut by 4 bases and J by 10 bases, with 24 bases left in between. The CDR3 is made up of 16 amino acids. CDR3 region: CASSRDHAGSPREQFF. Written as DNA, the CDR3 is TGCGCCAGCAGCCGGGACCACGCGGGGTCCCCCAGGGAGCAGTTCTTC.

J is TRBJ2-5 and V is TRBV5-1, with D possibly matching TRBD2 (6 bases). Trimming stripped 0 bases from V and 1 base from J, with 10 bases between. The CDR3 totals 15 residues. Germline V CDR1 and CDR2: SGHRS, YFSETQ. The CDR3 loop is CASSLVSGGQETQYF. The CDR3 DNA reads TGCGCCAGCAGCTTGGTTTCCGGGGGCCAAGAGACCCAGTACTTC.

The V gene is TRBV10-1, the J gene TRBJ2-3; 7 bases fit TRBD2. Per germline, CDR1 WNHNN and CDR2 SYGVQD (reference sequence). This CDR3 contains 13 residues. Trimming removed 8 bases from V and 4 bases from J; junction bases left unmatched: 6. CDR3 nucleotide sequence: TGCGCCAGCGGGGGGGAGAGTTCAGATACGCAGTATTTT. Its translation is CASGGESSDTQYF.

The chain has TRBV19 and TRBJ2-5; D ambiguous. The length of the CDR3 is 11 residues. Germline assignment: CDR1 LNHDA and CDR2 SQIVND (reference sequence). V lost 6 bases and J lost 3, with 5 bases in between. The CDR3 region is CASRLKETQYF. CDR3 DNA sequence: TGTGCCAGTAGACTTAAAGAGACCCAGTACTTC.

This chain uses TRBV7-2 with TRBJ2-5; TRBD2 agrees at 12 bases. Germline V gene data show CDR1 as SGHTA and CDR2 as FQGNSA. V shed 4 bases and J 5 bases; nucleotides not matched to a gene: 11. The CDR3 has 17 amino acids. The CDR3 DNA sequence: TGTGCCAGCAGCTCCCCAACTAGCGGGGGGCCTTGGGAGACCCAGTACTTC. This sequence encodes CASSSPTSGGPWETQYF.

The V and J genes are TRBV19 and TRBJ1-1; 10 bases fit TRBD1. V shed 4 bases, J shed 6 bases, and the junction held 11 bases outside the gene matches. Per the germline V gene, CDR1 is LNHDA and CDR2 is SQIVND (reference sequence). The CDR3 runs 16 residues. The CDR3 sequence: CASSTGTGAQWSEAFF. CDR3 DNA sequence: TGTGCCAGTAGTACCGGGACAGGGGCCCAGTGGTCTGAAGCTTTCTTT.

This clone came up once. V gene TRBV28 combines with J gene TRBJ2-1; TRBD1 might be the D (7 bases). V gave up 7 bases and J gave up 1 base, with 20 bases separating them. The CDR3 loop spans 17 amino acids. Germline V lookup: CDR1 MDHEN, CDR2 SYDVKM. The CDR3 reads CASMRQGGGGSYNEQFF. In DNA form, the CDR3 reads TGTGCCAGCATGAGACAGGGAGGAGGAGGGTCCTACAATGAGCAGTTCTTC.

The chain carries TRBV2 and TRBJ2-5; 8 bases fit TRBD2. Trimming at V came to 3 bases and at J to 4 bases, leaving 7 bases not matched to a gene. Germline lookup yields CDR1 SNHLY and CDR2 FYNNEI. There are 15 residues in the CDR3. The CDR3 bases are TGTGCCAGCAGTGAGGGAGCGGGAGCTGGAGAGACCCAGTACTTC. Amino acids: CASSEGAGAGETQYF.